This T cell receptor (beta chain) was observed in a study of CD8+CD57+ T cells in acquired aplastic anemia. Study information: DNA from sorted CD4+ and CD8+ cells averaged approximately 3.2 ug.

Whole-study findings and limits: Patients versus controls showed no significant CD8+ Simpson's diversity difference. Patients had under 30 CD8+ CDR3 sequences in common with controls (the shared set).

Profiling of TCR beta VDJ combinations and CDR3 sequences used genomic DNA as template. TCRdb analysed the reads with MiXCR anew, one entry per CDR3 protein. This table has some 200,000 distinct CDR3 sequences, more than 45% appearing once. CD8+CD57+ cell expansion, shown by flow cytometry, had occurred in the patients selected for sequencing. As to this clonotype: What it binds is unknown.

Germline CDR1 is LNHNV and CDR2 is YYDKDF (reference sequence). The length of the CDR3 is 14 residues. V lost 2 bases to trimming and J lost 6 bases, with 11 bases between them. The clonotype was recovered from a human donor with aplastic anemia. The V call is TRBV15, the J call TRBJ2-1; maybe TRBD2 (5 bases). The sample taken for sequencing was sorted CD4+, CD8+, or CD8+CD57+ T cells (not recorded which) from PBMCs. The CDR3 sequence is CATSRTEGSNEQFF. CDR3 nucleotide sequence: TGTGCCACCAGCAGAACAGAGGGAAGCAATGAGCAGTTCTTC.